The 17 T cell receptor beta chains below were found in one sample sequenced in a study of cytomegalovirus exposure and HLA in healthy donors. The PCR was carried out with 60 Vbeta primers and 13 Jbeta primers. Clones were read by immunoSEQ multiplex PCR, and TCRdb kept only the in-frame ones, dropping some. The sample lists under 250,000 clones, around four fifths occurring once. Input material: PBMCs. Receptor source: a man aged 50 to 59 in good health and CMV-seronegative.

The chain links TRBV7-2 to TRBJ1-2, with 10 bases that match TRBD1. V lost 1 base and J lost 4; bases outside the gene matches: 3. Per the germline V gene, CDR1 is SGHTA and CDR2 is FQGNSA. The CDR3 runs to 15 residues. Written as DNA, the CDR3 is TGTGCCAGCAGCTTAGGGGGGACAGGGGTCTATGGCTACACCTTC. This translates into CASSLGGTGVYGYTF.

This sequence joins TRBV6-5 and TRBJ1-5, with TRBD1 matching over 11 bases. From germline, CDR1 is MNHEY and CDR2 SVGAGI. This CDR3 has 14 amino acids. The J segment lost 6 bases and the V segment lost 6 bases, leaving 4 bases of the junction unmatched. The CDR3 DNA reads as TGTGCCAGCAGGGACAGGGGGCTGGGTCAGCCCCAGCATTTT. Encoded protein: CASRDRGLGQPQHF.

This CDR3 reads CASSLPRGGGEQYF. DNA for the CDR3: TGTGCCAGCAGCTTGCCCAGGGGCGGTGGGGAGCAGTACTTC. The chain employs TRBV7-6 and TRBJ2-7; tentative D call: TRBD1 (6 bases). The CDR3 spans 14 residues. Germline-derived CDR1 and CDR2 are SGHVS and FNYEAQ. Trimming shortened V by 3 bases and J by 7 bases, and 16 bases separated the two germline ends.

The V and J genes are TRBV4-2 and TRBJ2-2; 10 bases map to TRBD2. Trimming removed 5 bases from V and 2 bases from J; junction bases left unmatched: 5. This CDR3 has 16 residues. Germline CDR1 and CDR2: LGHNA and YNFKEQ. The chain's CDR3 is CASSSGLAINTGELFF. Here the CDR3 DNA reads TGTGCCAGCAGCTCGGGACTAGCGATAAACACCGGGGAGCTGTTTTTT.

The chain carries TRBV7-2 and TRBJ2-1; possibly TRBD2 for D (5 bases). Germline V gene lookup returns CDR1 SGHTA and CDR2 FQGNSA. V lost 2 bases and J 0 bases, leaving 11 bases between the germline ends. This CDR3 is 16 amino acids long. The CDR3 spells CASSLNAGSSYNEQFF. The DNA of the CDR3 is TGTGCCAGCAGCTTAAACGCGGGCAGCTCCTACAATGAGCAGTTCTTC.

This rearrangement joins TRBV4-1 to TRBJ1-5; 12 bases are a match to TRBD1. Germline CDR1 and CDR2: MGHRA and YSYEKL. Germline trimming cut 0 bases from V and 3 bases from J; bases unmatched to any gene: 6. This CDR3 is built from 18 residues. The chain's CDR3 is CASSQEGGQGAYNQPQHF. CDR3 bases: TGCGCCAGCAGCCAAGAAGGGGGACAGGGGGCTTACAATCAGCCCCAGCATTTT.

The chain uses TRBV4-1 and TRBJ2-5, with D perhaps TRBD1 (7 bases). The CDR3 loop spans 15 amino acids. In germline, CDR1 is MGHRA, CDR2 YSYEKL. The germline V and J ends were trimmed by 0 bases and 5 bases, with 13 bases remaining between them. The CDR3 DNA reads as TGCGCCAGCAGCCAAGATCTACAGGGGAGGGAGACCCAGTACTTC. This translates into CASSQDLQGRETQYF.

The chain couples TRBV28 to TRBJ1-5, with TRBD1 matching over 7 bases. The CDR3 is 14 amino acids. The germline CDR1 and CDR2 sequences are MDHEN and SYDVKM. The junction had 5 bases not matched to a gene; V was cut back by 5 bases and J by 4 bases. CDR3 nucleotides: TGTGCCAGCAGTGGAGGACAGGTTAATCAGCCCCAGCATTTT. This gives the protein CASSGGQVNQPQHF.

The genes are TRBV7-2 and TRBJ2-1; 9 bases map to TRBD2. The V gene end was trimmed by 3 bases and the J gene end by 6 bases; junction bases not matched to a gene: 6. Germline V CDR1 and CDR2: SGHTA, FQGNSA. The CDR3 is 15 amino acids. The CDR3 bases are TGTGCCAGCAGCTTGCCGGGACTAGCCCGCAATGAGCAGTTCTTC. This codes for CASSLPGLARNEQFF.

V is TRBV10-1 and J is TRBJ1-2; 7 nucleotides line up with TRBD1. The CDR3 length is 15 residues. The germline V gene has CDR1 WNHNN and CDR2 SYGVQD (reference sequence). After removal of 8 bases from V and 6 bases from J, the junction contained 15 bases not matched to a gene. The CDR3 spells CASHLVQGKLDGYTF. In DNA, the CDR3 is TGCGCCAGCCACCTCGTACAGGGGAAACTTGATGGCTACACCTTC.

This clone was counted only a few times. V gene TRBV7-9 combines with J gene TRBJ2-7; a possible D gene is TRBD2 (6 bases). Deletions cut 5 bases from V and 2 bases from J, with 10 bases between. The V gene's germline CDR1 is SEHNR and CDR2 FQNEAQ (reference sequence). This CDR3 is built from 13 residues. This CDR3 reads CASSPRTTYEQYF. CDR3 bases: TGTGCCAGCAGCCCAAGGACTACCTACGAGCAGTACTTC.

This clone was counted only a few times. The V gene is TRBV4-2, the J gene TRBJ1-4, with 7 bases matching TRBD1. The V and J ends lost 1 base and 0 bases, in that order; junction bases with no gene match: 8. Germline-derived CDR1 and CDR2 are LGHNA and YNFKEQ. The CDR3 runs to 18 residues. For the CDR3, the DNA is TGTGCCAGCAGCCAAGTACCAGGGGGAAGTGCAACTAATGAAAAACTGTTTTTT. Translation: CASSQVPGGSATNEKLFF.

This clone has just one count. The genes are TRBV5-1 and TRBJ2-3, with 10 positions matching TRBD2. CDR1 is SGHRS and CDR2 is YFSETQ in the germline V gene. V lost 1 base and J lost 7; bases outside the gene matches: 12. CDR3 size: 17 residues. The CDR3: CASSLSRSGRIIHTQYF. The DNA of the CDR3 is TGCGCCAGCAGCTTGTCCCGTAGCGGGAGGATTATTCATACGCAGTATTTT.

The table lists this clone with a count of one. The J gene is TRBJ1-1, the V gene TRBV4-2, with D possibly being TRBD1 (5 bases). Per the germline V gene, CDR1 is LGHNA and CDR2 is YNFKEQ. V was trimmed by 0 bases and J by 5 bases, leaving 13 bases between them. The CDR3 has 15 amino acids. The CDR3 loop reads CASSQDRGEGTEAFF. CDR3 sequence (DNA): TGTGCCAGCAGCCAAGATCGGGGGGAAGGAACTGAAGCTTTCTTT.

The V gene is TRBV4-1, the J gene TRBJ2-7, with D hard to call. V lost 1 base and J 1 base, leaving 8 bases between the germline ends. Per the germline V gene, CDR1 is MGHRA and CDR2 is YSYEKL. This CDR3 comprises 14 residues. DNA for the CDR3: TGCGCCAGCAGCCAAGTGGGCCTATCCTACGAGCAGTACTTC. This translates into CASSQVGLSYEQYF.

The chain couples TRBV7-2 to TRBJ2-5; 9 bases line up with TRBD2. This CDR3 is 16 amino acids long. The trim removed 5 bases at V and 1 base at J, leaving 8 bases unmatched. Germline CDR1 is SGHTA and CDR2 is FQGNSA. Here the CDR3 reads CASSVGLAGRQETQYF. CDR3 nucleotide sequence: TGTGCCAGCAGCGTGGGGCTAGCGGGACGCCAAGAGACCCAGTACTTC.

The chain carries TRBV11-2 and TRBJ2-3; tentative D call: TRBD2 (6 bases). V lost 1 base to trimming and J lost 4 bases, with 9 bases between them. The CDR3 runs to 14 residues. Germline V gene data show CDR1 as SGHAT and CDR2 as FQNNGV. The CDR3 here is CASSLAGAADTQYF. The CDR3 DNA sequence: TGTGCCAGCAGCTTAGCGGGAGCGGCAGATACGCAGTATTTT.